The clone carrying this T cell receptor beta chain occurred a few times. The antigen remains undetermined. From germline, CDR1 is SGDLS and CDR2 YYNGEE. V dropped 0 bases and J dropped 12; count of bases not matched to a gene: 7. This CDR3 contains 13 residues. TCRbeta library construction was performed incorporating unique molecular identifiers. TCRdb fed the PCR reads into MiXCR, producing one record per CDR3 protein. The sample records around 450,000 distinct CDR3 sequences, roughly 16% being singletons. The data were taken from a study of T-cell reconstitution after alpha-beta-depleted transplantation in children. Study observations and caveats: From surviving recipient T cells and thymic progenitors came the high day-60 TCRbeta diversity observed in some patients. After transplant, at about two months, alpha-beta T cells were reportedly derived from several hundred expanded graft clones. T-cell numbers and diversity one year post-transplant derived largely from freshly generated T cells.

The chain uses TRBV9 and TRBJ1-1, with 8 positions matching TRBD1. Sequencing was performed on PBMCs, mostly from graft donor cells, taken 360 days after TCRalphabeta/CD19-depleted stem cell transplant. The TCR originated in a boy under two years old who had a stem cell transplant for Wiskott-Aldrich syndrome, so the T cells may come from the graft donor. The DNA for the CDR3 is TGTGCCAGCAGCGTAGGGACAGGGCCCTCGACTTTCTTT. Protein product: CASSVGTGPSTFF.